Described below is a single T cell receptor (beta chain) sequence and its context. Its antigen is unidentified. The germline V gene has CDR1 LNHDA and CDR2 SQIVND (reference sequence). This CDR3 is 18 amino acids long. This sample stems from a study of monozygotic twins with inflammatory bowel disease. Using the 5' RACE reads, TCRdb records one entry per CDR3 protein without DNA. This repertoire includes more than 85,000 distinct CDR3 sequences. Study findings and constraints: Among patients, repertoires may have gained variability from differing immunosuppressive treatments.

This TCR was sampled from a human donor with ulcerative colitis or Crohn's disease, or a healthy co-twin of an affected twin (not recorded which). This chain connects TRBV19 to TRBJ2-3. Material: blood. CDR3: CASSIDLISGLETDTQYF.